The present T cell receptor (beta chain) was sequenced within a study of T cell responses to AZD1222 COVID-19 vaccine. Across the study: Second-dose timings of about 4 or about 12 weeks were pooled.

Produced via immunoSEQ multiplex PCR; TCRdb's table is partial and in-frame only. The table lists about 140,000 clones, 80% to 95% of them singletons. This CDR3 contains 16 residues. The V segment lost 6 bases and the J segment 4 bases; nucleotides outside the gene matches: 12. CDR1 and CDR2 (germline): LNHDA, SQIVND (reference sequence). The genes are TRBV19 and TRBJ1-5; 7 bases are a match to TRBD1. Specimen: peripheral blood, collected on day 0 of AZD1222 vaccination. This clonotype originated in an adult in good health. The CDR3 loop is CASSTLWDSLNQPQHF. The DNA for the CDR3 is TGTGCCAGTAGCACCCTTTGGGACAGCTTAAATCAGCCCCAGCATTTT.